This T cell receptor beta chain emerged from a study of blood T cell repertoires in COVID-19. Study processing details: Amplification of reference gene primers was used by the study to estimate nucleated cell counts. Sequencing was performed with immunoSEQ multiplex PCR; in TCRdb, only in-frame clones are kept and a portion is missing. V and J calls and clone size are those listed in that table; D and trimming were worked out from the DNA. This table holds hundreds of thousands of clones, 80% to 90% found once. The CDR3 has 13 amino acids. Germline CDR1 is LNHDA and CDR2 is SQIVND (reference sequence). Trimming removed 8 bases at V and 5 bases at J, with 12 bases between.

J is TRBJ2-2 and V is TRBV19; no clear D. The sequence came from a woman aged 60-75 years who had recovered from COVID-19. The sequenced material came from PBMCs or T cells enriched from blood (not recorded which). The CDR3 DNA sequence: TGTGCCAGTCGTAGGGCTGCGACCGGGGAGCTGTTTTTT. This encodes CASRRAATGELFF.